This T cell receptor (beta chain) was captured by sequencing in a study of cytomegalovirus exposure and HLA in healthy donors. About the study: Around 77% of 398 genotyped donors fell in the Caucasian-associated ancestry cluster.

PCR involved 60 Vbeta and 13 Jbeta primers. Sequencing was performed with immunoSEQ multiplex PCR; in TCRdb, only in-frame clones are kept and a portion is missing. The sample consists of roughly 180,000 clones, about 77% of them appearing once. Everyone who donated was a healthy bone marrow donor. The CDR3 extends over 13 amino acids. From germline, CDR1 is SEHNR and CDR2 FQNEAQ (reference sequence). Between the trimmed V and J ends, which lost 0 bases and 10 bases, there was a span of 12 bases. Study-wide findings and caveats: Later, an analysis showed that TCR beta chains associated with HLA were more clonally expanded than others that were equally common. In a later analysis, a missense DCLRE1C variant was linked to TCR beta V- and J-gene trimming.

Details on this clone: Its antigen is undetermined.

The sequence derives from a female donor in good health and CMV-seronegative. The chain has TRBV7-9 and TRBJ1-1; weak D call: TRBD1 (5 bases). The sequencing input was PBMCs. DNA of the CDR3: TGTGCCAGCAGCTTAGCAGAGTGGGGGGGAGCTTTCTTT. This sequence encodes CASSLAEWGGAFF.